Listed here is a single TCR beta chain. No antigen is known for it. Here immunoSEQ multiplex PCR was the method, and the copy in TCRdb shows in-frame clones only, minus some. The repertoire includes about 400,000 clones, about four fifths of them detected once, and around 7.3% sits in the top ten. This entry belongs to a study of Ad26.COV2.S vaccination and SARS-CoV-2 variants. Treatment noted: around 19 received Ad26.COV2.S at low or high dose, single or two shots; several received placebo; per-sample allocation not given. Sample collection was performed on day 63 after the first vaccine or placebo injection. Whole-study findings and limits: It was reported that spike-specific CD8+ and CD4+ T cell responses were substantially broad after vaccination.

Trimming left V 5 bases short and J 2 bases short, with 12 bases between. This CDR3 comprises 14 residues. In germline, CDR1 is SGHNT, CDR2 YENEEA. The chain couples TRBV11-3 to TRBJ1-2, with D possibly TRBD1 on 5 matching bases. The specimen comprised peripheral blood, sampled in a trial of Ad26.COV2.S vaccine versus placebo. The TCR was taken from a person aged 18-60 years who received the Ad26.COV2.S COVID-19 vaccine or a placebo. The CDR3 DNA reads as TGTGCCAGCAGCCCTGGGGCAGGGAACTATGGCTACACCTTC. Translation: CASSPGAGNYGYTF.